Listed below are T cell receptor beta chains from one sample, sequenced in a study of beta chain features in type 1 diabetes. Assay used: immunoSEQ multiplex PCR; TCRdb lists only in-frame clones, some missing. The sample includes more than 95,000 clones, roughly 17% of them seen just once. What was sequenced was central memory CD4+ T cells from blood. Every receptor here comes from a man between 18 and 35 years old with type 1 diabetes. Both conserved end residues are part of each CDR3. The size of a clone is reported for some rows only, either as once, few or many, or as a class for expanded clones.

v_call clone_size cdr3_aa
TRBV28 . CASSPHPDASTEAFF
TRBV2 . CASSERGRNEQFF
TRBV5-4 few CASSQTRESTDTQYF
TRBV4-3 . CASSQDRSIDYIKADTQYF
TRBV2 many CASSEAVGTEAFF
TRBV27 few CASSSRAYSGANVLTF
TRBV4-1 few CASSPAGGREQYF
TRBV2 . CASSATGLLNGYTF
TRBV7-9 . CASSLEGQKQYF
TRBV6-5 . CASSLDRGVNEQFF
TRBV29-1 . CSSGRQNNEQFF
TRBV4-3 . CASSHNVMNTEAFF
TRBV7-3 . CASSRDREETQYF
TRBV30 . CAWSFTGITYGYTF
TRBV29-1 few CSVQVLGETQYF
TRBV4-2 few CASSQDSPWGKGLEEQFF
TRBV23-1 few CASSQTGQLTYEQYF
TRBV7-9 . CASSLARASGDNNEQFF
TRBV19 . CASSIKGGANTGELFF
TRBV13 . CASSADLPGAEAFF
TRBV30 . CAWSAGLDNEQYF
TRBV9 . CASSPRTGFDEKLFF
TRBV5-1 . CASSLTQGFQETQYF
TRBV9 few CASSPQTVTGNTIYF
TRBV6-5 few CASSRRSEKLFF
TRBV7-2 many CASSLYGDTQYF
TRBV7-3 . CASSLTPPSSGATDTQYF
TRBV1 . CTSSQDRTGRGHNEQFF
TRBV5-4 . CASSLTSSTDTQYF
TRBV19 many CASSIQQGHGYTF
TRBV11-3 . CASTPGAANTGELFF
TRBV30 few CAWRVQGDQPQHF
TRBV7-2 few CASINNQPQHF
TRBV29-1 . CSLSRGSYGYTF
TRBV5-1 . CASSASGLAGGDTQYF
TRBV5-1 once CASSLVQGNEAFF
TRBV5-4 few CASSSGQAYGYTF
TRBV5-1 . CASSLVVDTQYF
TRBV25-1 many CASSGETGALAKNIQYF
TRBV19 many CASSPQGLTYEQYF
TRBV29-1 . CSVVGQLAKNIQYF
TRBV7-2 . CASSLSPGGITDTQYF
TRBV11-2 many CASSLRTSGGETQYF
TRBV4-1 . CASSLETAEQETQYF
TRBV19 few CASSPGQGADEQYF
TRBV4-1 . CASGASSYNEQFF
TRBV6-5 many CASSYSGRTDTQYF
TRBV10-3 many CAIASESGTETQYF
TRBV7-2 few CASSLWGALAKNIQYF
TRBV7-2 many CASSARYGTSSYEQYF